The rows below give T cell receptor beta chains drawn from one sample of a study of cytomegalovirus exposure and HLA in healthy donors. Generated by immunoSEQ multiplex PCR, the TCRdb table keeps only in-frame clones and is missing some. The data contain some 110,000 clones, more than 65% of them singletons. Sequencing input: PBMCs. Source of these receptors: a woman in her 40s in good health and CMV-seropositive. Each CDR3 is given with its conserved first and last residue. D genes are given only for firm matches. Clone size is stated in some rows and not others, as once, few, many or a class when expanded.

d_call	v_call	clone_size	j_call	cdr3_nt	cdr3_aa
TRBD2	TRBV7-8	.	TRBJ2-1	TGTGCCAGCAGCTTAAAGCTAGCGGGAGACATCTACAATGAGCAGTTCTTC	CASSLKLAGDIYNEQFF
.	TRBV4-1	.	TRBJ1-1	TGCGCCAGCAGCCAAACTACCGTTCCCCGGGAGACTGAAGCTTTCTTT	CASSQTTVPRETEAFF
.	TRBV5-1	once	TRBJ2-7	TGCGCCAGCAGCCCGGAGGGGGCCTGGCTCGAGCAGTACTTC	CASSPEGAWLEQYF
.	TRBV15	.	TRBJ2-7	TGTGCCACCAGCAGAGGAGACAGGTACTACGAGCAGTACTTC	CATSRGDRYYEQYF
.	TRBV29-1	.	TRBJ2-7	TGCAGCGTTGGAGGCGGGGAGCAGTACTTC	CSVGGGEQYF
.	TRBV7-9	few	TRBJ1-3	TGTGCCAGCAGCCCCCGGCCGGAGGGAAACACCATATATTTT	CASSPRPEGNTIYF
.	TRBV6-4	.	TRBJ1-2	TGTGCCAGCAGTCCGGGACAAACATCCGGGGACTATGGCTACACCTTC	CASSPGQTSGDYGYTF
TRBD1	TRBV19	.	TRBJ2-7	TGTGCCAGTAGTAATTTGGGGGACAGTAAAAGCTACGAGCAGTACTTC	CASSNLGDSKSYEQYF
TRBD2	TRBV13	.	TRBJ2-3	TGTGCCAGCAGCTTAGGAGCGGGATACACAGATACGCAGTATTTT	CASSLGAGYTDTQYF
TRBD1	TRBV29-1	.	TRBJ2-7	TGCAGCGTTGATGAACAGGGGGGAAACGAGCAGTACTTC	CSVDEQGGNEQYF
TRBD2	TRBV4-1	.	TRBJ2-7	TGCGCCAGCAGCCAAGAACGCAGGACTAGTTATTTTTATATCACCTACGAGCAGTACTTC	CASSQERRTSYFYITYEQYF